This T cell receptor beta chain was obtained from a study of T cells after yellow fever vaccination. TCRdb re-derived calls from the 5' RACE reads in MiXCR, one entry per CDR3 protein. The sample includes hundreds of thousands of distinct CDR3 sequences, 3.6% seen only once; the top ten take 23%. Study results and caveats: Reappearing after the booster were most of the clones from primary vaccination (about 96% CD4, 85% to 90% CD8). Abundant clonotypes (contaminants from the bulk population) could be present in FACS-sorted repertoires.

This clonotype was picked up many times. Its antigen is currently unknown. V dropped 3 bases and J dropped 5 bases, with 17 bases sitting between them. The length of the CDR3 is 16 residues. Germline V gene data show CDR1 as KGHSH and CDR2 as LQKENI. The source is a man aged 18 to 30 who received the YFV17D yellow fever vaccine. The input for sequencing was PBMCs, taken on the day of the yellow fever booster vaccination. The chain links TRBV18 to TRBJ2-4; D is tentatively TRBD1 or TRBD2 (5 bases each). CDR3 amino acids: CASSPRGDPPQNIQYF. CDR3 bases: TGTGCCAGCTCACCGAGAGGGGATCCCCCCCAAAACATTCAGTACTTC. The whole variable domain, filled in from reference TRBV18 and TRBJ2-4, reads NAGVMQNPRHLVRRRGQEARLRCSPMKGHSHVYWYRQLPEEGLKFMVYLQKENIIDESGMPKERFSAEFPKEGPSILRIQQVVRGDSAAYFCASSPRGDPPQNIQYFGAGTRLSVL.